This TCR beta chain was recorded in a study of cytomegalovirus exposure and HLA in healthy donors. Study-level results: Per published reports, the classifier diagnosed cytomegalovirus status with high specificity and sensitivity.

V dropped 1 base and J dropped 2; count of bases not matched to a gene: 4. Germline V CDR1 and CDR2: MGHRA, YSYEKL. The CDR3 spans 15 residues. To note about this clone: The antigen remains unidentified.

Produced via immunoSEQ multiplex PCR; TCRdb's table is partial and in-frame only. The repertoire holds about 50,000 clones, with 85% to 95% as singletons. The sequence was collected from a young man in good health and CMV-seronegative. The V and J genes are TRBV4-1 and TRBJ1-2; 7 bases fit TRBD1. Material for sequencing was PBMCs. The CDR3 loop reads CASSQGDRGNYGYTF. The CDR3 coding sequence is TGCGCCAGCAGCCAAGGGGACAGAGGGAACTATGGCTACACCTTC.